The rows below give T cell receptor beta chains drawn from one sample of a study of blood T cell repertoires in COVID-19. Only in-frame clones appear in the TCRdb table, and some are missing; sequencing was by immunoSEQ multiplex PCR. The data show over 150,000 clones, around 74% seen once. The sample was peripheral blood. These receptors originate from an elderly woman with acute or convalescent COVID-19. Each CDR3 is given with its conserved first and last residue. D genes are given only for firm matches. Size tells how often a clone was seen (once, few, many) or the class of an expanded clone, and some rows leave it out.

clone_size	v_call	j_call	d_call	cdr3_nt	cdr3_aa
-	TRBV5-4	TRBJ2-1	TRBD2	TGTGCCAGCAGCCGGGAGGGGTTAGCCGGCTACAATGAGCAGTTCTTC	CASSREGLAGYNEQFF
-	TRBV6-5	TRBJ2-1	-	TGTGCCAGCACAGGGACATCCTACAATGAGCAGTTCTTC	CASTGTSYNEQFF
-	TRBV28	TRBJ2-1	TRBD2	TGTGCCAGCAGCCGGGGGGGCTGGAACAATGAGCAGTTCTTC	CASSRGGWNNEQFF
few	TRBV5-8	TRBJ1-5	-	TGTGCCAGCAGCGGAATGGGGCCCCTCCTTAGCAATCAGCCCCAGCATTTT	CASSGMGPLLSNQPQHF
-	TRBV18	TRBJ2-1	TRBD1	TGTGCCAGCTCACCGATGTCCGGGACAGGGAGCGGTGAGCAGTTCTTC	CASSPMSGTGSGEQFF
-	TRBV3-1/TRBV3-2	TRBJ2-1	-	TGTGCCAGCAGCCAAGATAAAGCCTTTGGTGGGCAGTTCTTC	CASSQDKAFGGQFF
-	TRBV10-3	TRBJ2-7	TRBD2	TGTGCCATCAGTGGAGGAGGGACTAGCGGGAGAGGGACCTACGAGCAGTACTTC	CAISGGGTSGRGTYEQYF
-	TRBV6-5	TRBJ1-6	-	TGTGCCAGCAGCCCGCCTCGGGGGAATAATTCACCCCTCCACTTT	CASSPPRGNNSPLHF
once	TRBV6-1	TRBJ1-2	TRBD1	TGTGCCAGCAGTGAGCAGGGGGCAGATGGCTACACCTTC	CASSEQGADGYTF
-	TRBV5-1	TRBJ1-1	TRBD1	TGCGCCAGCAGCTTGTCGGGGACAGGGTCTGAAGCTTTCTTT	CASSLSGTGSEAFF
once	TRBV7-9	TRBJ1-2	-	TGTGCCAGCAGCTTAGTCACAGGGAAGGGCTACACCTTC	CASSLVTGKGYTF
-	TRBV11-2	TRBJ2-3	-	TGTGCCAGCAGCTTAGACAGGGAAGATACGCAGTATTTT	CASSLDREDTQYF
-	TRBV6-6	TRBJ1-2	TRBD1	TGTGCCAGCAGTTCTAGACAGGGGGCTGGCTACACCTTC	CASSSRQGAGYTF
-	TRBV5-1	TRBJ2-5	TRBD1	TGCGCCAGCAGCCCCGGGACAGGGGATCAAGGGACCCAGTACTTC	CASSPGTGDQGTQYF
-	TRBV12-3/TRBV12-4	TRBJ1-1	-	TGTGCCAGCAGCTCTAGCAACACTGAAGCTTTCTTT	CASSSSNTEAFF
-	TRBV5-6	TRBJ2-1	TRBD1	TGTGCCAGCAGCTACAACCCCGGGACAGGGGTCTCCTACAATGAGCAGTTCTTC	CASSYNPGTGVSYNEQFF
-	TRBV4-3	TRBJ1-4	TRBD1	TGCGCCAGCAGCCAAGGACAGGGAGATGAAAAACTGTTTTTT	CASSQGQGDEKLFF
-	TRBV27	TRBJ1-1	-	TGTGCCAGCAGTCTAGTGAACTTGGGCACTGAAGCTTTCTTT	CASSLVNLGTEAFF
-	TRBV7-2	TRBJ1-1	-	TGTGCCAGCAGCCCAGGGCGGGAGAACACTGAAGCTTTCTTT	CASSPGRENTEAFF
-	TRBV18	TRBJ2-2	-	TGTGCCAGCTCACCAACGATAGATCGAGCCGGGGAGCTGTTTTTT	CASSPTIDRAGELFF
-	TRBV30	TRBJ1-1	TRBD1	TGTGCCTGGAGGGCAGACAGGGACACTGAAGCTTTCTTT	CAWRADRDTEAFF
-	TRBV7-6	TRBJ2-1	TRBD2	TGTGCCAGCAGCTTGGAGCGGGGGGGCCCTGGAGAGCAGTTCTTC	CASSLERGGPGEQFF
-	TRBV2	TRBJ1-4	-	TGTGCCAGCAGTGAATTGGGGTCGAGGGTTAATGAAAAACTGTTTTTT	CASSELGSRVNEKLFF
-	TRBV9	TRBJ2-1	TRBD2	TGTGCCAGCAGTCAAGGACTAGCGGGTACGAATGAGCAGTTCTTC	CASSQGLAGTNEQFF
-	TRBV27	TRBJ1-5	TRBD1	TGTGCCAGCAGCCCAGACAGGGGGAGTCAGCCCCAGCATTTT	CASSPDRGSQPQHF
-	TRBV7-6	TRBJ1-1	TRBD1	TGTGCCAGCAGCCGGGACAGGAAGAACACTGAAGCTTTCTTT	CASSRDRKNTEAFF
once	TRBV6-5	TRBJ2-2	TRBD2	TGTGCCAGCAGGCGTCAAGCGGGAACCGGGGAGCTGTTTTTT	CASRRQAGTGELFF
-	TRBV5-1	TRBJ1-3	-	TGCGCCAGCAGCTCGAGGGATCCTGGAAACACCATATATTTT	CASSSRDPGNTIYF
few	TRBV7-8	TRBJ2-7	TRBD1	TGTGCCAGCACCACCGGCGCGACAGGGGGCGCGGAGCAGTACTTC	CASTTGATGGAEQYF
-	TRBV10-3	TRBJ2-3	-	TGTGCCATCAGTGGGGCGGATACGCAGTATTTT	CAISGADTQYF
-	TRBV5-1	TRBJ1-1	TRBD1	TGCGCCAGCACATATTCGGGACAGGGTTCCACTGAAGCTTTCTTT	CASTYSGQGSTEAFF
-	TRBV5-8	TRBJ1-4	-	TGTGCCAGCAGCTCCGACACTGAAAAACTGTTTTTT	CASSSDTEKLFF
-	TRBV6-2/TRBV6-3	TRBJ1-5	-	TGTGCCAGCAGTTACTCACTGCCTAATCAGCCCCAGCATTTT	CASSYSLPNQPQHF
few	TRBV5-1	TRBJ1-1	-	TGCGCCAGCAGCTTGTCCGGAGCTTTGAACACTGAAGCTTTCTTT	CASSLSGALNTEAFF
-	TRBV6-5	TRBJ1-3	-	TGTGCCAGCAGTTACTCGGGACAATCTGGAAACACCATATATTTT	CASSYSGQSGNTIYF
-	TRBV19	TRBJ1-1	-	TGTGCCAGTAGTACCCCAAGCGGGGGCACTGAAGCTTTCTTT	CASSTPSGGTEAFF
-	TRBV6-5	TRBJ1-2	-	TGTGCCAGCAGGAACCAGGGGCATGGCTACACCTTC	CASRNQGHGYTF
-	TRBV27	TRBJ1-1	-	TGTGCCAGCAGTTTATCGAGGGAAGGGACTGAAGCTTTCTTT	CASSLSREGTEAFF
-	TRBV18	TRBJ2-3	-	TGTGCCAGCTCACCCTGGCGGGGTCGGGAAGATACGCAGTATTTT	CASSPWRGREDTQYF
-	TRBV6-2/TRBV6-3	TRBJ1-6	-	TGTGCCAGCAGTTACTTTTCAGGATTGGATAATTCACCCCTCCACTTT	CASSYFSGLDNSPLHF
-	TRBV6-5	TRBJ2-3	TRBD2	TGTGCCAGCAGGCGGGAAAGCGGGGGGGCCGATACGCAGTATTTT	CASRRESGGADTQYF
-	TRBV10-3	TRBJ1-2	-	TGTGCCATCAGAGAGGGACTCGAGAACTATGGCTACACCTTC	CAIREGLENYGYTF
few	TRBV27	TRBJ2-5	-	TGTGCCAGCAGTTTAGCTGGTTCGTCTAGCCCATATCTACAAGAGACCCAGTACTTC	CASSLAGSSSPYLQETQYF
-	TRBV18	TRBJ1-2	TRBD1	TGTGCCAGCTCACCATCAGTACAGGGGGCTTACCTCACCTTC	CASSPSVQGAYLTF